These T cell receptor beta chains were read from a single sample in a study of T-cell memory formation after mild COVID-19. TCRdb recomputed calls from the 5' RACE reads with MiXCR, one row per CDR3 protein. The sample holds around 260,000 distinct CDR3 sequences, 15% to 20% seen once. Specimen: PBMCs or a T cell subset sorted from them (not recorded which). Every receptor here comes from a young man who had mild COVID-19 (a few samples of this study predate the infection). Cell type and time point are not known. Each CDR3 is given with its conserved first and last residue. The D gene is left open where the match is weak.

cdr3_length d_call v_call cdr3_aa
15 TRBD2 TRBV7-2 CAADSASGAMRTQYF
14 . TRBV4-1 CASSQVNTNTEAFF
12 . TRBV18 CASSPPGHGYTF
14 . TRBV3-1 CASSHSRRDYGYTF
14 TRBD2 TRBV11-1 CASSRNGLEETQYF
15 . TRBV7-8 CASSPPVVPTDTQYF
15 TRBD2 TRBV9 CASSVRGDLTDTQYF
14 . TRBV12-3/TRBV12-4 CASSFTRSGNTIYF
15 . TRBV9 CASSGRPGFQETQYF
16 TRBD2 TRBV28 CASSPIRLATTDTQYF
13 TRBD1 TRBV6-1 CASSQGQGTEAFF
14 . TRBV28 CASTIRGVDEKLFF
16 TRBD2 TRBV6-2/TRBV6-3 CASSYASGGYTGELFF
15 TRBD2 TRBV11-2 CASSLGGDYTDTQYF
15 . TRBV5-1 CASSNDLSGANVLTF
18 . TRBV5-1 CASSLGPPSVGNQETQYF
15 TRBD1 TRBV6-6 CASSDRQGSYNEQFF
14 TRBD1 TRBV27 CASRMDRDRSEAFF
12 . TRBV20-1 CSARVDGYGYTF
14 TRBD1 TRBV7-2 CASSLTGVGNTIYF
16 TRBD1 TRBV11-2 CASSSERPTGKETQYF
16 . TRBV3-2 CASSQDMAGLIVEQYF